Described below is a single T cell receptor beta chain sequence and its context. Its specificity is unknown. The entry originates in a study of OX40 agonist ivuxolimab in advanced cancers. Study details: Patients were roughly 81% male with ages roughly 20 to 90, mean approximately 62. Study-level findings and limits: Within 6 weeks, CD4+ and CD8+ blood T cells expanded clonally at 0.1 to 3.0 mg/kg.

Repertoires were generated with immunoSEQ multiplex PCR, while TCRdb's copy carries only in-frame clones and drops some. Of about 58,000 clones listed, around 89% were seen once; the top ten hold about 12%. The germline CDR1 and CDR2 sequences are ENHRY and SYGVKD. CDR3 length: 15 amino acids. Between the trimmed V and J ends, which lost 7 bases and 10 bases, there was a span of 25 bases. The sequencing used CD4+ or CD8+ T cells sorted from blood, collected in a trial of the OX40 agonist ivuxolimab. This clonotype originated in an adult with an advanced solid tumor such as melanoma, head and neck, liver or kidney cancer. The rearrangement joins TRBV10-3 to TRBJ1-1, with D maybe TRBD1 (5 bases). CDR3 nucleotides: TGTGCCATCAACCGAGGGGATAGTTTCGGGGAAGGAGCTTTCTTT. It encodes CAINRGDSFGEGAFF.